The rows below give T cell receptor beta chains drawn from one sample of a study of blood T cell repertoires in COVID-19. Profiling relied on immunoSEQ multiplex PCR, and the TCRdb table lists in-frame clones only, not all of them. The sample holds about 94,000 clones, around 87% seen once. Sequenced input: peripheral blood. These receptors originate from a woman older than 75 with acute or convalescent COVID-19. Each CDR3 is given with its conserved first and last residue. Each record gives: V gene, J gene, D gene, CDR3 length, clone size, CDR3 DNA, CDR3 protein. The D gene is left open where the match is weak. Expanded clones are given a class, and other clones once, few, many or no size at all.

TRBV11-2,TRBJ2-7,NA,14,once,TGTGCCAGCAGCTTAGTCAGGCCCTCCTACGAGCAGTACTTC,CASSLVRPSYEQYF
TRBV5-1,TRBJ2-1,TRBD1,16,few,TGCGCCAGCAGCAACTATCCGGGACAGGGCTTAGTCGAGCAGTTCTTC,CASSNYPGQGLVEQFF
TRBV30,TRBJ2-7,NA,11,NA,TGTGCCTGGAGTGTGATCGGCGAGCAGTACTTC,CAWSVIGEQYF
TRBV6-1,TRBJ1-2,NA,15,once,TGTGCCAGCAGTGAAGCGCTTCCAGGAAACTATGGCTACACCTTC,CASSEALPGNYGYTF
TRBV10-3,TRBJ1-1,TRBD1,16,few,TGTGCCATCAGAAGGGACAGCCCTACCATGAACACTGAAGCTTTCTTT,CAIRRDSPTMNTEAFF
TRBV7-2,TRBJ2-5,TRBD1,15,NA,TGTGCCAGCAGCTTGAACAGGGGGCGTATAAAGACCCAGTACTTC,CASSLNRGRIKTQYF
TRBV11-2,TRBJ2-7,TRBD2,16,once,TGTGCCAGCAGCCTTTCCCTCGCTAGCGGGGCCTACGAGCAGTACTTC,CASSLSLASGAYEQYF
TRBV14,TRBJ2-3,NA,16,NA,TGTGCCAGCAGCCAAGAAGAGGTATGGAAAACAGATACGCAGTATTTT,CASSQEEVWKTDTQYF
TRBV30,TRBJ2-5,NA,13,NA,TGTGCCTTGGGACGGACAGACCAAGAGACCCAGTACTTC,CALGRTDQETQYF
TRBV11-3,TRBJ2-1,TRBD2,15,NA,TGTGCCAGCAGCTTAAGACTAGCGGGGCTCAATGAGCAGTTCTTC,CASSLRLAGLNEQFF
TRBV6-5,TRBJ2-1,TRBD2,15,NA,TGTGCCAGCAGTCTAAGCGGGGGGGACTACAATGAGCAGTTCTTC,CASSLSGGDYNEQFF
TRBV6-1,TRBJ1-5,NA,13,NA,TGTGCCAGCAGTGAATTGGAGAATCAGCCCCAGCATTTT,CASSELENQPQHF
TRBV5-1,TRBJ2-5,TRBD2,16,NA,TGCGCCAGCAGCGTGGGGACTAGCGGTTACCTTAGGGCCCAGTACTTC,CASSVGTSGYLRAQYF
TRBV6-6,TRBJ2-1,NA,13,NA,TGTGCCAGGCCGGGTTTCACCCCTAGAAGGCAGTTCTTC,CARPGFTPRRQFF
TRBV6-5,TRBJ1-2,TRBD1,14,once,TGTGCCAGCACCAGAAGAGGACAGGGCGATGGCTACACCTTC,CASTRRGQGDGYTF
TRBV7-2,TRBJ2-1,TRBD2,15,NA,TGTGCCAGCAGCTTAGAGAGCGGGGACTACAATGAGCAGTTCTTC,CASSLESGDYNEQFF
TRBV27,TRBJ1-2,TRBD1,15,NA,TGTGCCAGCACTACCACTGGGACAGGACACTATGGCTACACCTTC,CASTTTGTGHYGYTF
TRBV5-1,TRBJ2-1,TRBD2,17,few,TGCGCCAGCATAGGTAGCGGGGGCCCCAGCTCCTACAATGAGCAGTTCTTC,CASIGSGGPSSYNEQFF
TRBV6-5,TRBJ1-4,TRBD1,14,few,TGTGCCAGCATAAGAGGACAGGTAGATGAAAAACTGTTTTTT,CASIRGQVDEKLFF
TRBV5-6,TRBJ2-1,NA,12,NA,TGTGCCAGCAGCTTGGAGAGCCATGAGCAGTTCTTC,CASSLESHEQFF
TRBV3-1/TRBV3-2,TRBJ2-2,NA,16,NA,TGTGCCAGCAGCCGTGGTCGGAGCCCGAACACCGGGGAGCTGTTTTTT,CASSRGRSPNTGELFF
TRBV5-1,TRBJ2-3,TRBD1,16,NA,TGCGCCAGCAGCTCCGGAGACAGGGAGATCACAGATACGCAGTATTTT,CASSSGDREITDTQYF
TRBV18,TRBJ1-2,NA,13,NA,TGTGCCAGCTCACCTACAGATAACTATGGCTACACCTTC,CASSPTDNYGYTF
TRBV7-9,TRBJ2-7,TRBD1,16,few,TGTGCCAGCAGCTTAGTTGGAGCAGGGGGATCCTACGAGCAGTACTTC,CASSLVGAGGSYEQYF
TRBV11-2,TRBJ1-3,NA,15,NA,TGTGCCAGCAGCTTAGCCCTACAGGCTGGAAACACCATATATTTT,CASSLALQAGNTIYF
TRBV7-2,TRBJ2-5,TRBD2,14,NA,TGTGCCAGCAGCTTAGGACGGGAGGGGCAGACCCAGTACTTC,CASSLGREGQTQYF
TRBV18,TRBJ2-7,TRBD2,16,NA,TGTGCCAGCTCACAGGGACTAGCGGGAGTTGCGTACGAGCAGTACTTC,CASSQGLAGVAYEQYF
TRBV6-6,TRBJ1-3,NA,15,NA,TGTGCCAGCAGTTTGGGGGGGACCACTGGAAACACCATATATTTT,CASSLGGTTGNTIYF
TRBV7-9,TRBJ2-5,TRBD2,18,NA,TGTGCCAGCAGCTCACTAGCGGGAAGATCGTCGTACCAAGAGACCCAGTACTTC,CASSSLAGRSSYQETQYF
TRBV18,TRBJ2-7,TRBD1,15,NA,TGTGCCAGCTCACCTCGGACAGGTATAGCCTACGAGCAGTACTTC,CASSPRTGIAYEQYF
TRBV6-5,TRBJ1-6,NA,13,once,TGTGCCAGCAGTTACTCACAGAATTCACCCCTCCACTTT,CASSYSQNSPLHF
TRBV6-5,TRBJ1-1,TRBD1,13,NA,TGTGCCAGCAGCCGGGACAGGAACACTGAAGCTTTCTTT,CASSRDRNTEAFF
TRBV3-1/TRBV3-2,TRBJ2-1,TRBD1,15,NA,TGTGCCAGCAGCCCCTCTGGGACAGGGGGCAATGAGCAGTTCTTC,CASSPSGTGGNEQFF
TRBV5-1,TRBJ1-2,NA,16,few,TGCGCCAGCCAAAGTGACGGAGGGATTGGTAACTATGGCTACACCTTC,CASQSDGGIGNYGYTF
TRBV19,TRBJ2-7,TRBD1,14,few,TGTGCCAGTAGTATCGCCGGACAGGGTTACGGGCAGTACTTC,CASSIAGQGYGQYF
TRBV5-4,TRBJ1-4,NA,15,NA,TGTGCCAGCAGCTTGGCCGGGAGGGAGAGGGAAAAACTGTTTTTT,CASSLAGREREKLFF
TRBV5-1,TRBJ2-3,TRBD1,15,NA,TGCGCCAGCAGCTGGGGGACAGGGAGCACAGATACGCAGTATTTT,CASSWGTGSTDTQYF
TRBV7-3,TRBJ1-3,TRBD1,18,NA,TGTGCCAGCAGCCCGAGTCCCGGGACAGGGGTCGGCGGAAACACCATATATTTT,CASSPSPGTGVGGNTIYF
TRBV4-1,TRBJ2-7,TRBD2,15,NA,TGCGCCAGCAGCCAGGGTAGACTAGCGGATTACGAGCAGTACTTC,CASSQGRLADYEQYF
TRBV4-2,TRBJ2-1,TRBD2,16,NA,TGTGCCAGCAGCCAAGAGGCAGGGCGGGGGGGTAATGAGCAGTTCTTC,CASSQEAGRGGNEQFF
TRBV15,TRBJ2-6,NA,15,NA,TGTGCCACCAGCCTACCTGGGGCGGGGGCCAACGTCCTGACTTTC,CATSLPGAGANVLTF
TRBV15,TRBJ1-4,TRBD1,15,NA,TGTGCCACCAGAGGAGGTCGGGACAGTTATGAAAAACTGTTTTTT,CATRGGRDSYEKLFF
TRBV5-1,TRBJ1-2,NA,15,NA,TGCGCCAGCAGCCCGGGAGGGACTTCTAACTATGGCTACACCTTC,CASSPGGTSNYGYTF
TRBV6-2/TRBV6-3,TRBJ2-1,TRBD2,15,NA,TGTGCCAGCAGTTACGATGGCGGGGGGGCTTCTGAGCAGTTCTTC,CASSYDGGGASEQFF
TRBV7-6,TRBJ2-2,NA,15,NA,TGTGCCAGCAGCGCGAGGCTAGCCGGCACCGGGGAGCTGTTTTTT,CASSARLAGTGELFF
TRBV5-1,TRBJ1-1,TRBD1,15,NA,TGCGCCAGCAGCTCTCCGGGACAGGGGAGGACTGAAGCTTTCTTT,CASSSPGQGRTEAFF
TRBV19,TRBJ2-3,NA,14,NA,TGTGCCAGCAAATACCGACTAGTATCAGATACGCAGTATTTT,CASKYRLVSDTQYF
TRBV25-1,TRBJ1-1,TRBD1,16,NA,TGTGCCAGCATCAATTCCCCGGGACAGGGGGCCACTGAAGCTTTCTTT,CASINSPGQGATEAFF
TRBV3-1/TRBV3-2,TRBJ2-7,TRBD2,21,once,TGTGCCAGCAGCCAAGGGAGGGAAGTGGGGACTAGCGGGGAAGGGAGCTACGAGCAGTACTTC,CASSQGREVGTSGEGSYEQYF
TRBV23-1,TRBJ1-2,NA,13,NA,TGCGCCAGCAGTCAATGCGGGGGGTTGATTTATACCTTC,CASSQCGGLIYTF